The clone carrying this TCR beta chain was seen more than once but under ten times. No antigen is known for it. The record originates from a study of T-cell memory formation after mild COVID-19. Study summary: The study found TCR clusters largely donor specific.

General study results and limits: Among clones contracting day 15 to 85, CD4/CD8 was balanced, whereas later expanders leaned CD4+.

One entry per CDR3 protein, called by TCRdb with MiXCR from the 5' RACE reads. The table lists about 340,000 distinct CDR3 sequences, about 15% of them singletons, with 20% to 25% in the top ten. The sample was PBMCs or a T cell subset sorted from them (not recorded which). This clonotype was obtained from a man in his late teens or twenties who had mild COVID-19 (a few samples of this study predate the infection). Cell type and time point are not known.

The CDR3, as DNA: TGTGCCAGCAGCCAAGTGGGAAGTGGGGGCTCGACCGGGGAGCTGTTTTTT. As protein: CASSQVGSGGSTGELFF. The chain uses TRBV4-2 and TRBJ2-2; maybe TRBD1 (6 bases). V gave up 1 base and J gave up 5 bases, with 17 bases separating them. The CDR3 has 17 residues. Per the germline V gene, CDR1 is LGHNA and CDR2 is YNFKEQ.